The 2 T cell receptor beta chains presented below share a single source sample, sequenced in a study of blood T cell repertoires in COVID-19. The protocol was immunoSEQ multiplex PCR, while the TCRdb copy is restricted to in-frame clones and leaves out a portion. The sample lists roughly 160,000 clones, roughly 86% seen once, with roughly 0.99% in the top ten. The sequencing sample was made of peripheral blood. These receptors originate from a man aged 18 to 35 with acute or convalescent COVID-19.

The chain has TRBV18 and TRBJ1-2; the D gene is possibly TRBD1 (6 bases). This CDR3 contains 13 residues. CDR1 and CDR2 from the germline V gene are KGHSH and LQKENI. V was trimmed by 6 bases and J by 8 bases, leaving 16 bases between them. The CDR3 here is CASSSLDQGGYTF. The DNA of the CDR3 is TGTGCCAGCTCGTCTCTCGACCAGGGGGGCTACACCTTC.

Written as DNA, the CDR3 is TGTGCCAGTAGTATAGACTCTCTCCGCGCCCCCACCGGGGAGCTGTTTTTT. It translates to CASSIDSLRAPTGELFF. The chain has TRBV19 and TRBJ2-2; no reliable D call. The CDR3 has 17 residues. The V gene lost 0 bases and the J gene lost 4 bases, with 15 bases spanning the gap. Germline CDR1 reads LNHDA; CDR2 reads SQIVND (reference sequence).